One and the same sample provided the 32 T cell receptor beta chains below, sequenced in a study of shared clonotypes between healthy human individuals. Profiling relied on immunoSEQ multiplex PCR, and the TCRdb table lists in-frame clones only, not all of them. Altogether millions of clones are present, around 95% being singletons, with the ten largest covering 0.13%. Input material: naive CD4+ T cells sorted from blood. Regarding subset: CD45RA+ positively selected. The receptors derive from a man younger than 35 in good health.

V usage is TRBV5-1 and J usage is TRBJ2-3, with unresolved D. The CDR3 is 14 amino acids. Trimming shortened V by 2 bases and J by 2 bases, and 9 bases separated the two germline ends. Germline V lookup: CDR1 SGHRS, CDR2 YFSETQ. The CDR3 protein is CASSLRFFTDTQYF. The CDR3 DNA is TGCGCCAGCAGCTTAAGGTTTTTCACAGATACGCAGTATTTT.

In its sample, this clone was seen once. This sequence joins TRBV2 and TRBJ2-7, with 9 bases matching TRBD1. Germline V CDR1 and CDR2: SNHLY, FYNNEI. CDR3 size: 15 residues. V lost 7 bases to trimming and J lost 2 bases; unmatched junction nucleotides: 9. The CDR3 DNA is TGTGCCAGCACCATCTCCGGGACAGGGACCTACGAGCAGTACTTC. It codes for CASTISGTGTYEQYF. Filled out from reference TRBV2 and TRBJ2-7, the complete variable domain reads EPEVTQTPSHQVTQMGQEVILRCVPISNHLYFYWYRQILGQKVEFLVSFYNNEISEKSEIFDDQFSVERPDGSNFTLKIRSTKLEDSAMYFCASTISGTGTYEQYFGPGTRLTVT.

The CDR3, as DNA: TGTGCCAGCAGTGAATCGCTAGCGGGAGTTTCTTCGGTACGCAATGAGCAGTTCTTC. This translates into CASSESLAGVSSVRNEQFF. The genes are TRBV2 and TRBJ2-1; 10 bases line up with TRBD2. Per germline, CDR1 SNHLY and CDR2 FYNNEI. CDR3 length: 19 residues. J lost 6 bases, V lost 2 bases, and 16 bases had no gene match.

This chain uses TRBV10-3 with TRBJ2-7; 10 bases line up with TRBD1. J lost 1 base, V lost 6 bases, and 9 bases had no gene match. The germline gives CDR1 ENHRY, CDR2 SYGVKD. This CDR3 is 16 amino acids long. CDR3 in DNA: TGTGCCATCAGCCGTCAAGGGACAGGGGCTTCCTACGAGCAGTACTTC. This codes for CAISRQGTGASYEQYF.

The chain uses TRBV6-5 and TRBJ1-2, with TRBD1 as a possible D gene (6 bases). V lost 7 bases and J lost 1, with 16 bases in between. The CDR3 is made up of 15 amino acids. Germline V gene sequence: CDR1 MNHEY, CDR2 SVGAGI. CDR3 nucleotides: TGTGCCAGCATATCCTTAGGACAGAATAACTATGGCTACACCTTC. It specifies CASISLGQNNYGYTF.

Of note for this clone: The junction departs from germline at one end; a sequencing error may be responsible. This sample includes further DNA sequences coding for the same CDR3. The V and J genes are TRBV7-7 and TRBJ2-5, with 7 bases that match TRBD2. The CDR3 contains 14 residues. Looked up from germline, CDR1 is SSHAT and CDR2 is FNYEAQ (reference sequence). The chain's CDR3 is CASSLEGGRETQYF. CDR3 DNA: TGTGCTAGCAGCTTAGAGGGAGGGAGAGAGACCCAGTACTTC. Full variable domain (missing parts from reference TRBV7-7 and TRBJ2-5): GAGVSQSPRYKVTKRGQDVTLRCDPISSHATLYWYQQALGQGPEFLTYFNYEAQPDKSGLPSDRFSAERPEGSISTLTIQRTEQRDSAMYRCASSLEGGRETQYFGPGTRLLVL.

V is TRBV25-1 and J is TRBJ1-6; D gene unclear. V lost 1 base and J 9 bases, leaving 16 bases between the germline ends. Germline loops: CDR1 MGHDK, CDR2 SYGVNS. The CDR3 has 16 amino acids. The CDR3 region has the DNA TGTGCCAGCAGTGAATTTGTGTCGGTCGATAGTTCACCCCTCCACTTT. The encoded protein is CASSEFVSVDSSPLHF. The entire variable domain, with the rest obtained from reference TRBV25-1 and TRBJ1-6, is as follows: EADIYQTPRYLVIGTGKKITLECSQTMGHDKMYWYQQDPGMELHLIHYSYGVNSTEKGDLSSESTVSRIRTEHFPLTLESARPSHTSQYLCASSEFVSVDSSPLHFGNGTRLTVT.

The chain employs TRBV7-8 and TRBJ2-5; D may be TRBD2 (6 bases). Per germline, CDR1 SGHVS and CDR2 FQNEAQ. Trimming stripped 5 bases from V and 2 bases from J, with 15 bases between. This CDR3 region has 15 residues. CDR3 coding DNA: TGTGCCAGCAGCCATGAGGGACTCAAACAAGAGACCCAGTACTTC. Residues: CASSHEGLKQETQYF. Full variable domain (remainder filled in from reference TRBV7-8 and TRBJ2-5): GAGVSQSPRYKVAKRGQDVALRCDPISGHVSLFWYQQALGQGPEFLTYFQNEAQLDKSGLPSDRFFAERPEGSVSTLKIQRTQQEDSAVYLCASSHEGLKQETQYFGPGTRLLVL.

This chain connects TRBV5-1 to TRBJ1-5; D is perhaps TRBD1 (6 bases). The CDR3 length is 18 residues. The V and J ends lost 5 bases and 1 base respectively, with 22 bases between them. The V gene's germline CDR1 is SGHRS and CDR2 YFSETQ. CDR3 DNA sequence: TGCGCCAGCAGGGTTGACAGGCCCTACTGGGGAAGCAATCAGCCCCAGCATTTT. Protein: CASRVDRPYWGSNQPQHF.

The rearrangement uses TRBV30 and TRBJ1-1; 7 bases agree with TRBD1. J gave up 8 bases and V 4 bases, and 7 bases lay outside the gene matches. Germline lookup yields CDR1 GTSNPN and CDR2 SVGIG (reference sequence). The CDR3 extends over 12 amino acids. This CDR3 reads CAWTGQGGEAFF. The CDR3 DNA follows: TGTGCCTGGACGGGGCAGGGGGGAGAAGCTTTCTTT.

The CDR3 reads CASSPPTGEIKGYTF. CDR3 nucleotides: TGTGCCAGCTCACCACCGACAGGGGAAATTAAAGGCTACACCTTC. This chain joins TRBV18 and TRBJ1-2, with 8 bases identical to TRBD1. Germline CDR1 is KGHSH and CDR2 is LQKENI. V lost 0 bases, J lost 8 bases, and 8 bases stayed unmatched. The CDR3 spans 15 residues.

This sequence joins TRBV28 and TRBJ2-7, with D possibly TRBD1 on 5 matching bases. V lost 4 bases and J 3 bases, leaving 13 bases between the germline ends. Germline CDR1 reads MDHEN; CDR2 reads SYDVKM. The CDR3 length is 14 residues. CDR3 sequence: CASSYAGQGYEQYF. The CDR3 coding sequence is TGTGCCAGCAGTTATGCAGGTCAGGGCTACGAGCAGTACTTC. Combining the CDR3 with reference TRBV28 and TRBJ2-7 gives the whole variable domain DVKVTQSSRYLVKRTGEKVFLECVQDMDHENMFWYRQDPGLGLRLIYFSYDVKMKEKGDIPEGYSVSREKKERFSLILESASTNQTSMYLCASSYAGQGYEQYFGPGTRLTVT.

The chain uses TRBV13 and TRBJ2-6, with 8 bases lining up with TRBD2. With 3 bases clipped from V and 0 bases from J, the junction kept 10 bases outside the gene matches. The V gene's germline CDR1 is PRHDT and CDR2 FYEKMQ (reference sequence). The CDR3 loop spans 19 amino acids. The CDR3 nucleotides read TGTGCCAGCAGCTTGGAACTAGCGGCCCGAGACTCTGGGGCCAACGTCCTGACTTTC. Translation gives CASSLELAARDSGANVLTF. The full variable domain, rest sourced from reference TRBV13 and TRBJ2-6, is AAGVIQSPRHLIKEKRETATLKCYPIPRHDTVYWYQQGPGQDPQFLISFYEKMQSDKGSIPDRFSAQQFSDYHSELNMSSLELGDSALYFCASSLELAARDSGANVLTFGAGSRLTVL.

V is TRBV27 and J is TRBJ2-2; 7 bases line up with TRBD2. The V and J ends lost 5 bases and 4 bases, in that order; junction bases with no gene match: 7. The CDR3 consists of 15 residues. Germline CDR1 reads MNHEY; CDR2 reads SMNVEV (reference sequence). This CDR3 is CASSKAGFSTGELFF. Here the CDR3 DNA reads TGTGCCAGCAGTAAAGCGGGATTTAGCACCGGGGAGCTGTTTTTT.

The genes are TRBV19 and TRBJ1-4; 7 positions agree with TRBD1. V lost 4 bases to trimming and J lost 7 bases; unmatched junction nucleotides: 6. The CDR3 totals 14 residues. CDR1 and CDR2 (germline): LNHDA, SQIVND (reference sequence). For the CDR3, the DNA is TGTGCCAGTAGTACCGGGACAGTCGGTGAAAAACTGTTTTTT. Amino acid sequence: CASSTGTVGEKLFF. Full variable domain (outside the CDR3, taken from reference TRBV19 and TRBJ1-4): DGGITQSPKYLFRKEGQNVTLSCEQNLNHDAMYWYRQDPGQGLRLIYYSQIVNDFQKGDIAEGYSVSREKKESFPLTVTSAQKNPTAFYLCASSTGTVGEKLFFGSGTQLSVL.

The genes are TRBV2 and TRBJ2-5; D call uncertain. The CDR3 is 14 residues long. From germline, CDR1 is SNHLY and CDR2 FYNNEI. The V gene lost 6 bases and the J gene lost 5 bases, with 16 bases spanning the gap. The CDR3 sequence: CASRGNSVGETQYF. The CDR3, as DNA: TGTGCCAGCAGGGGAAATAGTGTGGGGGAGACCCAGTACTTC.

The chain joins TRBV4-1 to TRBJ1-4; perhaps TRBD1 as D (5 bases). This CDR3 is 17 amino acids long. V lost 2 bases, J lost 3 bases, and 16 bases lay in between. Germline V lookup: CDR1 MGHRA, CDR2 YSYEKL. CDR3 amino acids: CASSQNGVGRSNEKLFF. CDR3 DNA sequence: TGCGCCAGCAGCCAAAATGGGGTGGGGCGGTCTAATGAAAAACTGTTTTTT.

The rearrangement joins TRBV18 to TRBJ2-2; 8 bases agree with TRBD1. The germline CDR1 and CDR2 sequences are KGHSH and LQKENI. J lost 5 bases, V lost 4 bases, and 3 bases had no gene match. This CDR3 region has 14 residues. The CDR3 nucleotides read TGTGCCAGCTCACAAAGACAGGGGACCGGGGAGCTGTTTTTT. Its translation is CASSQRQGTGELFF.

V usage is TRBV2 and J usage is TRBJ2-1; D gene unclear. CDR1 and CDR2 (germline): SNHLY, FYNNEI. CDR3 length: 11 amino acids. The germline V and J ends were trimmed by 5 bases and 8 bases, with 7 bases remaining between them. CDR3 in DNA: TGTGCCAGCAGTAAAAACGATGAGCAGTTCTTC. Amino acid sequence: CASSKNDEQFF. Together with reference TRBV2 and TRBJ2-1, the CDR3 gives the full variable domain: EPEVTQTPSHQVTQMGQEVILRCVPISNHLYFYWYRQILGQKVEFLVSFYNNEISEKSEIFDDQFSVERPDGSNFTLKIRSTKLEDSAMYFCASSKNDEQFFGPGTRLTVL.

In this sample, this clone turned up a few times. This sample also contains other DNA sequences that code for the same CDR3. The genes are TRBV2 and TRBJ1-2; no reliable D call. The V end lost 6 bases, the J end lost 8 bases, and 10 bases lay between the germline ends. The germline CDR1 and CDR2 sequences are SNHLY and FYNNEI. CDR3 length: 11 residues. CDR3: CASRDKGGYTF. The CDR3 DNA reads as TGTGCCAGCAGGGATAAAGGGGGCTACACCTTC.

The chain employs TRBV5-1 and TRBJ1-6; D call uncertain. V lost 2 bases to trimming and J lost 5 bases, with 11 bases between them. This CDR3 comprises 15 residues. Per germline, CDR1 SGHRS and CDR2 YFSETQ. CDR3 in amino acids: CASSLSQQNNSPLHF. CDR3 DNA: TGCGCCAGCAGCTTAAGTCAGCAAAATAATTCACCCCTCCACTTT.

The V and J genes are TRBV6-1 and TRBJ2-4; 7 nucleotides match TRBD1. V was clipped by 2 bases and J by 3 bases; unmatched bases: 4. Germline assignment: CDR1 MNHNS and CDR2 SASEGT. The CDR3 sequence is 15 residues long. CDR3 nucleotide sequence: TGTGCCAGCAGTGAACTTGGACAGGTCAAAAACATTCAGTACTTC. This gives the protein CASSELGQVKNIQYF.

Comments on this clone: This specimen includes other DNA sequences encoding the same CDR3. The V gene is TRBV18, the J gene TRBJ2-7; no reliable D call. CDR1 is KGHSH, CDR2 LQKENI, per germline. The CDR3 length is 13 residues. Trimming stripped 2 bases from V and 3 bases from J, with 8 bases between. DNA of the CDR3: TGTGCCAGCTCACCAGTCGGAGACTACGAGCAGTACTTC. It encodes CASSPVGDYEQYF.

The J gene is TRBJ1-2, the V gene TRBV2, with 9 positions matching TRBD1. Germline V gives CDR1 SNHLY, CDR2 FYNNEI. The CDR3 has 14 amino acids. The V gene end was trimmed by 6 bases and the J gene end by 4 bases; junction bases not matched to a gene: 6. The CDR3 DNA sequence: TGTGCCAGCAGCGCACAGGGGGCTATCTATGGCTACACCTTC. This sequence encodes CASSAQGAIYGYTF.

Concerning this clone: This may come from a read error, since a much larger clone is one base off. The gene calls are TRBV6-4 and TRBJ1-1; D gene uncertain. The CDR3 covers 13 residues. Per germline, CDR1 MRHNA and CDR2 SNTAGT. Trimming took off 2 bases at V and 0 bases at J, with 4 bases between the two ends. CDR3 protein: CASSDRMNTEAFF. In DNA, the CDR3 is TGTGCCAGCAGTGACAGGATGAACACTGAAGCTTTCTTT.

The gene calls are TRBV5-1 and TRBJ2-7, with D perhaps TRBD1 (5 bases). Germline CDR1 and CDR2: SGHRS and YFSETQ. Trimming took off 2 bases at V and 0 bases at J, with 9 bases between the two ends. The CDR3 has 14 residues. This CDR3 reads CASSLGHSSYEQYF. DNA for the CDR3: TGCGCCAGCAGCTTAGGACACAGCTCCTACGAGCAGTACTTC.

The chain links TRBV30 to TRBJ1-1; D remains ambiguous. Trimming took off 4 bases at V and 8 bases at J, with 11 bases between the two ends. Germline V CDR1 and CDR2: GTSNPN, SVGIG (reference sequence). The CDR3 covers 11 residues. The CDR3 region has the DNA TGTGCCTGGAACCGGGCAAGGGAAGCTTTCTTT. It translates to CAWNRAREAFF.

The chain employs TRBV5-1 and TRBJ1-1; D is unclear. V was cut by 5 bases and J by 4 bases, with 15 bases left in between. The CDR3 spans 14 residues. Germline CDR1 SGHRS, CDR2 YFSETQ. CDR3 nucleotides: TGCGCCAGCAGTGCCCTTGAGGGCCCCACTGAAGCTTTCTTT. This gives the protein CASSALEGPTEAFF.

This rearrangement joins TRBV10-2 to TRBJ1-3; the D is unclear. The V and J ends lost 6 bases and 4 bases respectively, with 13 bases between them. The CDR3 contains 14 residues. Germline CDR1 and CDR2: WSHSY and SAAADI. CDR3 residues: CASRSPLSGNTIYF. CDR3 DNA: TGCGCCAGCAGAAGTCCTCTGTCCGGAAACACCATATATTTT.

This chain connects TRBV9 to TRBJ2-7; 9 bases fit TRBD2. J was trimmed by 0 bases and V by 4 bases; bases with no gene match: 11. The CDR3 runs 17 residues. CDR1 SGDLS and CDR2 YYNGEE come from the germline V gene. The CDR3 reads CASSNPLAGESSYEQYF. The CDR3 bases are TGTGCCAGCAGCAACCCACTAGCGGGCGAAAGCTCCTACGAGCAGTACTTC.

This clone was recorded only once. V gene TRBV6-1 combines with J gene TRBJ1-5; TRBD1 matches 7 bases. The CDR3 sequence is 15 residues long. J lost 4 bases, V lost 7 bases, and 10 bases had no gene match. The germline V gene encodes CDR1 MNHNS and CDR2 SASEGT. CDR3 nucleotides: TGTGCCAGCACCGCGACATTACAGGGGAATCAGCCCCAGCATTTT. It codes for CASTATLQGNQPQHF.

This clone has a handful of counts. The V gene is TRBV18, the J gene TRBJ1-1; tentative D call: TRBD1 (6 bases). V was pared by 5 bases and J by 8 bases, with 15 bases between. The germline gives CDR1 KGHSH, CDR2 LQKENI. The CDR3 is made up of 13 amino acids. The CDR3 spells CASSATSDSEAFF. The CDR3 bases are TGTGCCAGCTCAGCTACTTCGGACAGCGAAGCTTTCTTT. Based on the CDR3 plus reference TRBV18 and TRBJ1-1, the full variable domain is NAGVMQNPRHLVRRRGQEARLRCSPMKGHSHVYWYRQLPEEGLKFMVYLQKENIIDESGMPKERFSAEFPKEGPSILRIQQVVRGDSAAYFCASSATSDSEAFFGQGTRLTVV.